This T cell receptor beta chain stems from a study of blood T cell repertoires in COVID-19. Looking at the study overall: Sources were T cells, B-cell-depleted T cells, or PBMCs; the material itself was cDNA or gDNA.

The method was immunoSEQ multiplex PCR; TCRdb's version includes in-frame clones alone and lacks a portion of them. The sample consists of tens of thousands of clones, about 85% of them appearing once. J was trimmed by 5 bases and V by 2 bases; bases with no gene match: 6. The CDR3 has 15 amino acids. CDR1 is LGHDT and CDR2 is YNNKEL in the germline V gene (reference sequence). This receptor was obtained from a woman older than 75 with active or convalescent COVID-19. This rearrangement joins TRBV3-1 (or the pseudogene TRBV3-2) to TRBJ2-5; the match to TRBD2 covers 9 bases. Sequencing was performed on peripheral blood. CDR3 residues: CASSQLAGVQETQYF. CDR3 coding DNA: TGTGCCAGCAGCCAATTAGCGGGGGTACAGGAGACCCAGTACTTC.